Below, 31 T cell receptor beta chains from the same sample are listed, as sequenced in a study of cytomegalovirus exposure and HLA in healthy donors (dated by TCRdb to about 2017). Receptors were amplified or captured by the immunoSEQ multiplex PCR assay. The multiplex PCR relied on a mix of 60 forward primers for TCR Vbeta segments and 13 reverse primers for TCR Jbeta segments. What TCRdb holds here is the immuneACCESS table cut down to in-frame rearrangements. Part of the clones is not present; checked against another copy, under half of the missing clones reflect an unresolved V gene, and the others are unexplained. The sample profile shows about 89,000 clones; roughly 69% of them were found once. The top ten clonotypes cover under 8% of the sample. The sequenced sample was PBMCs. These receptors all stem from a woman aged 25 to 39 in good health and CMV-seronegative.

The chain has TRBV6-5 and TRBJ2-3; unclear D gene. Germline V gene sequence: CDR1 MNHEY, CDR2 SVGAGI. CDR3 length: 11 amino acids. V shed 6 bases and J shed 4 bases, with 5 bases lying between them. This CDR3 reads CASREADTQYF. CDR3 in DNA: TGTGCCAGCAGAGAGGCAGATACGCAGTATTTT.

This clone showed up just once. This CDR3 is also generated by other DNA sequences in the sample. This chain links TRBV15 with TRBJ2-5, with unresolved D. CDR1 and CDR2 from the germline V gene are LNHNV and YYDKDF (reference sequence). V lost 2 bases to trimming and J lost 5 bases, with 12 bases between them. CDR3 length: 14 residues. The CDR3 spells CATSRPGLGETQYF. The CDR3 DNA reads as TGTGCCACCAGCAGACCGGGTCTCGGGGAGACCCAGTACTTC.

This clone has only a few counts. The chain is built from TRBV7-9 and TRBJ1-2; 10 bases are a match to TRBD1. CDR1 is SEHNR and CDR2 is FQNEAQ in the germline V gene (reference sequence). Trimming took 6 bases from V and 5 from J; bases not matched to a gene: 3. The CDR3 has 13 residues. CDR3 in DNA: TGTGCCAGCAGATTGGACAGGGGGTATGGCTACACCTTC. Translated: CASRLDRGYGYTF. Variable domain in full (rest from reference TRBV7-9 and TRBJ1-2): DTGVSQNPRHKITKRGQNVTFRCDPISEHNRLYWYRQTLGQGPEFLTYFQNEAQLEKSRLLSDRFSAERPKGSFSTLEIQRTEQGDSAMYLCASRLDRGYGYTFGSGTRLTVV.

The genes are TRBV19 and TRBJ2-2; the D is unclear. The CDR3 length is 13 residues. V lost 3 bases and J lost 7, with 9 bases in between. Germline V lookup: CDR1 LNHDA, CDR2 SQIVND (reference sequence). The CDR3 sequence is CASSIFQVGELFF. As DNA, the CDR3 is TGTGCCAGTAGTATTTTCCAGGTCGGGGAGCTGTTTTTT.

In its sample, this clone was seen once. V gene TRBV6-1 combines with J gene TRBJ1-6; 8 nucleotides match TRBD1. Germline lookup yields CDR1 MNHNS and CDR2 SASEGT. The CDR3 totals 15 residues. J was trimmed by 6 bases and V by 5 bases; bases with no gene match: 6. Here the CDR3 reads CASSQGQGGNSPLHF. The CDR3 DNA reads TGTGCCAGCAGTCAAGGACAGGGTGGTAATTCACCCCTCCACTTT.

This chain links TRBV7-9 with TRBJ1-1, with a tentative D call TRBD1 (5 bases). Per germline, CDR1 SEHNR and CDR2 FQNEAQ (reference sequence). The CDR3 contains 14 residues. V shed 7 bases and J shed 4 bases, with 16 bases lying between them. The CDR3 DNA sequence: TGTGCCAGCACTGGGGGGGACGGCGCCACTGAAGCTTTCTTT. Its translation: CASTGGDGATEAFF.

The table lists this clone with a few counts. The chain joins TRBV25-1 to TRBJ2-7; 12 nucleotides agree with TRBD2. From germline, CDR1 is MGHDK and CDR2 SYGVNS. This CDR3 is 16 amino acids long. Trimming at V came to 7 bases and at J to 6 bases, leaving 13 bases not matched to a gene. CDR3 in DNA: TGTGCCAGCACCGGAACCAGGACTAGCGGGGCCCGCGAGCAGTACTTC. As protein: CASTGTRTSGAREQYF.

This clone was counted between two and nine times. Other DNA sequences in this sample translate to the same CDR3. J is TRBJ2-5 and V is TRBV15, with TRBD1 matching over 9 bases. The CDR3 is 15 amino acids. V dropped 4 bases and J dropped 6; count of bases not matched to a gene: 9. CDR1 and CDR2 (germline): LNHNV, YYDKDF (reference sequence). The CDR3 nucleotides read TGTGCCACCAGCACCTGGGACAGGGAGTTAAAGACCCAGTACTTC. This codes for CATSTWDRELKTQYF.

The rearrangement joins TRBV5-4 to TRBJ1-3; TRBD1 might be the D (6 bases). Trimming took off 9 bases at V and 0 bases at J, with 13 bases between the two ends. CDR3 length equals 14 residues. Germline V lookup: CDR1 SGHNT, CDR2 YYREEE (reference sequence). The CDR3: CANSDRASGNTIYF. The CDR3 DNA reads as TGTGCCAATTCGGACAGAGCCTCTGGAAACACCATATATTTT.

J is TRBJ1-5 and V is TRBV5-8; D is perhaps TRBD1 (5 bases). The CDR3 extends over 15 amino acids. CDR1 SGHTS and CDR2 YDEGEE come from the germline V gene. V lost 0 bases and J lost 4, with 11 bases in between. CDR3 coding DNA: TGTGCCAGCAGCTTGGAGGGGTTGGGGAATCAGCCCCAGCATTTT. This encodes CASSLEGLGNQPQHF. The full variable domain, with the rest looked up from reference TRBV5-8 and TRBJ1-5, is EAGVTQSPTHLIKTRGQQATLRCSPISGHTSVYWYQQALGLGLQFLLWYDEGEERNRGNFPPRFSGRQFPNYSSELNVNALELEDSALYLCASSLEGLGNQPQHFGDGTRLSIL.

CDR3 DNA: TGTGCCATCAGGGGGACGGGGACACCATCCTACAATGAGCAGTTCTTC. Translating gives CAIRGTGTPSYNEQFF. The chain uses TRBV10-3 and TRBJ2-1; TRBD1 is a possible D gene (6 bases). V was cut by 6 bases and J by 1 base, with 16 bases left in between. CDR1 and CDR2 (germline): ENHRY, SYGVKD. The CDR3 runs to 16 residues.

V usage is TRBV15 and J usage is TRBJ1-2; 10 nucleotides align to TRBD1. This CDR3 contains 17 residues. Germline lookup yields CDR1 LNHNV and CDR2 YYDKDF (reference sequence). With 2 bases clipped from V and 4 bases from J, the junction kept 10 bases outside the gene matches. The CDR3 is CATSRHPTGTGAYGYTF. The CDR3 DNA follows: TGTGCCACCAGCAGACATCCGACCGGGACAGGGGCCTATGGCTACACCTTC. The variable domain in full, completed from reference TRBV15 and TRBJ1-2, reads DAMVIQNPRYQVTQFGKPVTLSCSQTLNHNVMYWYQQKSSQAPKLLFHYYDKDFNNEADTPDNFQSRRPNTSFCFLDIRSPGLGDTAMYLCATSRHPTGTGAYGYTFGSGTRLTVV.

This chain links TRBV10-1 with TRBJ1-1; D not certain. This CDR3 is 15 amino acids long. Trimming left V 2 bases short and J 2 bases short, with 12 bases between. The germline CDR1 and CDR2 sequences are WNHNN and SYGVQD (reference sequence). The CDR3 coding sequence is TGCGCCAGCAGTGAGGACTCTATCCCTAACACTGAAGCTTTCTTT. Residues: CASSEDSIPNTEAFF.

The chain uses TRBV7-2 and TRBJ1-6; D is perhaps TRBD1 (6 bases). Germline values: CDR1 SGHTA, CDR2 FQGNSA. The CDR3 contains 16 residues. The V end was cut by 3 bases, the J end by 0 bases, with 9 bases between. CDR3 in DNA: TGTGCCAGCAGCTTGGGACAAATCTCCTATAATTCACCCCTCCACTTT. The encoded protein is CASSLGQISYNSPLHF.

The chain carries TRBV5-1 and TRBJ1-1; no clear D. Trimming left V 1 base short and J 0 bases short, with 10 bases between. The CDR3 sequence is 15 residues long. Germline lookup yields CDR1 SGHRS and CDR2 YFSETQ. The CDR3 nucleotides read TGCGCCAGCAGCTTGATGTTTGGCATGAACACTGAAGCTTTCTTT. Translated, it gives CASSLMFGMNTEAFF.

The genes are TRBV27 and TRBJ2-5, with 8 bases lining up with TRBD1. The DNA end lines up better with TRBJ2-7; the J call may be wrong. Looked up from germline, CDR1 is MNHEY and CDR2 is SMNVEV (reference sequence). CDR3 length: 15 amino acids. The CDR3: CASSFPGTGTYEQYF. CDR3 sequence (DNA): TGTGCCAGCAGTTTCCCCGGGACAGGCACCTACGAGCAGTACTTC.

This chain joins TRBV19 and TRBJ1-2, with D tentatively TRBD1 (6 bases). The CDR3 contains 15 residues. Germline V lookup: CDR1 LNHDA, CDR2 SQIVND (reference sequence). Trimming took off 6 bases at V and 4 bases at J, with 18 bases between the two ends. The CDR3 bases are TGTGCCAGTAGCCCCTGGGACATTTTCCCCTATGGCTACACCTTC. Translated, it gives CASSPWDIFPYGYTF.

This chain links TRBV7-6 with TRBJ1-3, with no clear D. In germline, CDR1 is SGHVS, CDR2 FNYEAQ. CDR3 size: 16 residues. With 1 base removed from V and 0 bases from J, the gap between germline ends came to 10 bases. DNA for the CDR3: TGTGCCAGCAGCTTAGTGGGAGACCTCTCTGGAAACACCATATATTTT. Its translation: CASSLVGDLSGNTIYF.

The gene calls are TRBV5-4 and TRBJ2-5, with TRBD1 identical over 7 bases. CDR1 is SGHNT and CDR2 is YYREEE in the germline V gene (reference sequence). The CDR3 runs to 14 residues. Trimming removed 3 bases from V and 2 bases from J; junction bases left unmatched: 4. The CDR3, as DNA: TGTGCCAGCAGCTCCCGGGACAGACAAGAGACCCAGTACTTC. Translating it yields CASSSRDRQETQYF.

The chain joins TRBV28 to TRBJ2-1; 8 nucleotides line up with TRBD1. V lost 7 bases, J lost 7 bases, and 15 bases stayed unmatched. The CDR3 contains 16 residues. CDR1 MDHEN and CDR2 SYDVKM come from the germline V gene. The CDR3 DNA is TGTGCCAGCACCGAAATGGGGTCCAGGGGGCTGAATGAGCAGTTCTTC. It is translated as CASTEMGSRGLNEQFF.

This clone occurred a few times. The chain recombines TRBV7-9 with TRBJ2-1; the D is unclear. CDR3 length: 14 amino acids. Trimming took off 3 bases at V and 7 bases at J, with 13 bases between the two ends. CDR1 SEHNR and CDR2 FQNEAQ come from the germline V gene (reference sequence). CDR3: CASSFVPQANEQFF. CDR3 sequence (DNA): TGTGCCAGCAGCTTCGTCCCGCAGGCTAATGAGCAGTTCTTC.

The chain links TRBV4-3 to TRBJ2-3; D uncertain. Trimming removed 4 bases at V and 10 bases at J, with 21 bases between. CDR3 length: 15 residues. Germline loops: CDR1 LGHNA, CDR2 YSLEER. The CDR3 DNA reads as TGCGCCAGCAGCCGCCACCCCGACTCGCCCGATCCGCAGTATTTT. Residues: CASSRHPDSPDPQYF.

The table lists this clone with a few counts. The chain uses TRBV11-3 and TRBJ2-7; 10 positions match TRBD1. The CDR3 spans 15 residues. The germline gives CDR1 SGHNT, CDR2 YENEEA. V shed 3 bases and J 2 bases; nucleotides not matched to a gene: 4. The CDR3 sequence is CASSLTGTGAYEQYF. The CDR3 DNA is TGTGCCAGCAGCTTGACCGGGACAGGGGCCTACGAGCAGTACTTC.

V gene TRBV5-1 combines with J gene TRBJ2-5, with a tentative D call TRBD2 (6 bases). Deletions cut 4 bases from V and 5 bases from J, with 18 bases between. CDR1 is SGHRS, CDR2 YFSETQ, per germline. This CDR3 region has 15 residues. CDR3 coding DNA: TGCGCCAGCAGCCCAATAGACCCGAGCGGGGAGACCCAGTACTTC. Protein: CASSPIDPSGETQYF.

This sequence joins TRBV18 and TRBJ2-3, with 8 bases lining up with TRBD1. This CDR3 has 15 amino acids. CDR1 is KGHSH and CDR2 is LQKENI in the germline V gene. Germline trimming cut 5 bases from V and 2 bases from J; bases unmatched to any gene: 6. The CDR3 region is CASSTDRGYTDTQYF. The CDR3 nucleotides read TGTGCCAGCTCAACTGACAGGGGTTACACAGATACGCAGTATTTT.

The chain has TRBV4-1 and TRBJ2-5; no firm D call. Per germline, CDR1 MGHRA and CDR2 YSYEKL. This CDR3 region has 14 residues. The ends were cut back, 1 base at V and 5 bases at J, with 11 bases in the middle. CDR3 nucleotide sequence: TGCGCCAGCAGCCAAGTGGTTCCCGAGGAGACCCAGTACTTC. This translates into CASSQVVPEETQYF.

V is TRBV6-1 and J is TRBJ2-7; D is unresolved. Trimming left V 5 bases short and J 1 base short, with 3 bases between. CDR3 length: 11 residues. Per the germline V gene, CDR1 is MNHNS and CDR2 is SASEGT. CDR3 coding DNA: TGTGCCAGCAGTCCGTCCTACGAGCAGTACTTC. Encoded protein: CASSPSYEQYF.

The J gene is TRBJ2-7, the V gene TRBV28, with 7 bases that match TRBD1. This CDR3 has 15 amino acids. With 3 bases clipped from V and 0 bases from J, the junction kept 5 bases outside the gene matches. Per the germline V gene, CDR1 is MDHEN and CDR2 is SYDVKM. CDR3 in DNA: TGTGCCAGCAGTTTTAAGGGACAGAGCTCCTACGAGCAGTACTTC. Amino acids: CASSFKGQSSYEQYF.

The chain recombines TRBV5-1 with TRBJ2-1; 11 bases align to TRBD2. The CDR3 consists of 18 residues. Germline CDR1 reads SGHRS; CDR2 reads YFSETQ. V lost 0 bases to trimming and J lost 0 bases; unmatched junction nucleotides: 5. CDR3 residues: CASSLATLAGASYNEQFF. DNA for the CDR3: TGCGCCAGCAGCTTGGCGACACTAGCGGGGGCCTCCTACAATGAGCAGTTCTTC.

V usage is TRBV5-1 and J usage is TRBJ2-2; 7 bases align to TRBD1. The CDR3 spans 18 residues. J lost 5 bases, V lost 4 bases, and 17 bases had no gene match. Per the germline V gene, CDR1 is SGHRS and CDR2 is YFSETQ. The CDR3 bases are TGCGCCAGCAGCCTTGAGCCTGGGCAGGGGGTCCAAACCGGGGAGCTGTTTTTT. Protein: CASSLEPGQGVQTGELFF.

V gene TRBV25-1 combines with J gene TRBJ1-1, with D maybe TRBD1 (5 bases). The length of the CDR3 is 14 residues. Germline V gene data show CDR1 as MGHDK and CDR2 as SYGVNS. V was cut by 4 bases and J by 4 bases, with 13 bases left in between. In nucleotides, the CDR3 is TGTGCCAGCAGTGGAAACAGGATCGCCACTGAAGCTTTCTTT. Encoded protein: CASSGNRIATEAFF.